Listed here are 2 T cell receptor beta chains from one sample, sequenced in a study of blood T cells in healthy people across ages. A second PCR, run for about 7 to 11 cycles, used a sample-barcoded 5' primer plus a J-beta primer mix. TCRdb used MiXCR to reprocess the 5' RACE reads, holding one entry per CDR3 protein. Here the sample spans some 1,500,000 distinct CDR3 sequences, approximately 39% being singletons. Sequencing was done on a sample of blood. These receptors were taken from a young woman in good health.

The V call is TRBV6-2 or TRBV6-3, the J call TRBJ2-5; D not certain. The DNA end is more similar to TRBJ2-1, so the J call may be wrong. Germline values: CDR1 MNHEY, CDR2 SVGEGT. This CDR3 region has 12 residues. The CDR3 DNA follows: TGTGCCAGCAACCCCCGGGCAGAGACCCAGTTCTTC. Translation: CASNPRAETQFF.

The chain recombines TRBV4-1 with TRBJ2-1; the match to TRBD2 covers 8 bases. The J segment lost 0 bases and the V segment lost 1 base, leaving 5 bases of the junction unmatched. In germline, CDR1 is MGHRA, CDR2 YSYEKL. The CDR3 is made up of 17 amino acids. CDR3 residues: CASSQGNGGASYNEQFF. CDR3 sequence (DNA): TGCGCCAGCAGCCAAGGGAACGGGGGGGCCTCCTACAATGAGCAGTTCTTC.